The 25 T cell receptor beta chains listed next were all sequenced from one sample in a study of cytomegalovirus exposure and HLA in healthy donors. PCR used 60 Vbeta primers and 13 Jbeta primers. Using immunoSEQ multiplex PCR, the repertoire was profiled, and TCRdb retains in-frame clones only, with some absent. Of 150,000 to 200,000 clones listed, 87% are singletons. Material for sequencing was PBMCs. The receptors were gathered from a boy aged 2 to 9 in good health and CMV-seronegative.

This chain connects TRBV7-9 to TRBJ2-1; 11 bases match TRBD2. Trimming removed 5 bases from V and 7 bases from J; junction bases left unmatched: 7. Germline V gene sequence: CDR1 SEHNR, CDR2 FQNEAQ (reference sequence). The CDR3 is 15 amino acids. The CDR3 region is CASSPSGLAVNEQFF. As DNA, the CDR3 is TGTGCCAGCAGCCCATCGGGACTAGCGGTGAATGAGCAGTTCTTC.

The chain is built from TRBV27 and TRBJ2-1, with D unclear. Trimming removed 3 bases at V and 4 bases at J, with 13 bases between. The CDR3 spans 15 residues. Germline V gives CDR1 MNHEY, CDR2 SMNVEV (reference sequence). CDR3 nucleotide sequence: TGTGCCAGCAGTTTCCTATGCGGCCGTTACAATGAGCAGTTCTTC. This codes for CASSFLCGRYNEQFF.

The CDR3 is CASTVTQGSHEQFF. Here the CDR3 DNA reads TGTGCCAGCACCGTCACGCAGGGAAGCCATGAGCAGTTCTTC. V and J are TRBV6-1 and TRBJ2-1, with D perhaps TRBD1 (5 bases). CDR1 is MNHNS and CDR2 is SASEGT in the germline V gene. The V end was cut by 7 bases, the J end by 8 bases, with 18 bases between. The length of the CDR3 is 14 residues.

The rearrangement joins TRBV19 to TRBJ2-4, with D tentatively TRBD2 (10 bases). CDR1 and CDR2 from the germline V gene are LNHDA and SQIVND (reference sequence). CDR3 length equals 20 residues. V lost 6 bases, J lost 1 base, and 28 bases lay in between. The DNA of the CDR3 is TGTGCCAGTAGGGACAGGGGTGGGCTAGCGGGAGTTGGGGCCAAAAACATTCAGTACTTC. Translated: CASRDRGGLAGVGAKNIQYF.

The chain couples TRBV28 to TRBJ2-7; 7 bases map to TRBD1. Germline assignment: CDR1 MDHEN and CDR2 SYDVKM. CDR3 size: 11 residues. V was pared by 9 bases and J by 2 bases, with 1 base of the junction left unmatched. The CDR3 here is CASGQAYEQYF. Here the CDR3 DNA reads TGTGCCAGTGGACAGGCCTACGAGCAGTACTTC. Complete variable domain (other parts from reference TRBV28 and TRBJ2-7): DVKVTQSSRYLVKRTGEKVFLECVQDMDHENMFWYRQDPGLGLRLIYFSYDVKMKEKGDIPEGYSVSREKKERFSLILESASTNQTSMYLCASGQAYEQYFGPGTRLTVT.

The J gene is TRBJ1-1, the V gene TRBV7-2; D unclear. Trimming took off 4 bases at V and 0 bases at J, with 12 bases between the two ends. The germline gives CDR1 SGHTA, CDR2 FQGNSA. CDR3 size: 15 residues. CDR3 protein: CASSSLFRMNTEAFF. CDR3 bases: TGTGCCAGCAGCTCATTATTTAGAATGAACACTGAAGCTTTCTTT.

The J gene is TRBJ1-2, the V gene TRBV4-1; 10 nucleotides align to TRBD1. Germline-derived CDR1 and CDR2 are MGHRA and YSYEKL. The CDR3 consists of 18 residues. V lost 0 bases and J lost 3; bases outside the gene matches: 10. The CDR3 loop reads CASSQDILSGQGYYGYTF. CDR3 sequence (DNA): TGCGCCAGCAGCCAAGATATCTTATCGGGACAGGGGTACTATGGCTACACCTTC.

There are a few counts of this clone. This chain connects TRBV5-4 to TRBJ2-7; D remains unclear. The CDR3 length is 13 residues. Trimming left V 0 bases short and J 3 bases short, with 7 bases between. Looked up from germline, CDR1 is SGHNT and CDR2 is YYREEE (reference sequence). The CDR3 DNA follows: TGTGCCAGCAGCTTGGGGCAGGACTACGAGCAGTACTTC. It is translated as CASSLGQDYEQYF.

This chain links TRBV28 with TRBJ1-1, with 7 bases lining up with TRBD1. Trimming removed 6 bases from V and 5 bases from J; junction bases left unmatched: 15. The CDR3 consists of 16 residues. The germline gives CDR1 MDHEN, CDR2 SYDVKM. DNA of the CDR3: TGTGCCAGCAGCTCTGCTAGTGAGGGGGCAAAGACTGAAGCTTTCTTT. It translates to CASSSASEGAKTEAFF.

CDR3 amino acids: CASSESRTGETDEQFF. CDR3 nucleotides: TGCGCCAGCAGTGAGTCGAGGACAGGGGAAACCGATGAGCAGTTCTTC. The chain joins TRBV10-1 to TRBJ2-1; 9 bases are a match to TRBD1. Germline loops: CDR1 WNHNN, CDR2 SYGVQD (reference sequence). The CDR3 loop spans 16 amino acids. With 0 bases clipped from V and 8 bases from J, the junction kept 8 bases outside the gene matches.

The gene calls are TRBV6-1 and TRBJ1-2; a possible D gene is TRBD1 (6 bases). The CDR3 is 14 amino acids. Germline loops: CDR1 MNHNS, CDR2 SASEGT. Deletions cut 6 bases from V and 6 bases from J, with 17 bases between. CDR3 loop: CASRPQGFSNGYTF. In DNA form, the CDR3 reads TGTGCCAGCAGGCCACAGGGTTTTTCTAATGGCTACACCTTC.

The chain links TRBV11-2 to TRBJ1-4; 9 bases are shared with TRBD1. This CDR3 region has 15 residues. Germline assignment: CDR1 SGHAT and CDR2 FQNNGV. After removal of 5 bases from V and 4 bases from J, the junction contained 5 bases not matched to a gene. CDR3 in amino acids: CASSRWTGVNEKLFF. The CDR3 bases are TGTGCCAGCAGCCGATGGACAGGGGTTAATGAAAAACTGTTTTTT.

The chain combines TRBV28 with TRBJ1-5; D is unclear. V lost 6 bases to trimming and J lost 2 bases, with 14 bases between them. The CDR3 extends over 15 amino acids. CDR1 is MDHEN, CDR2 SYDVKM, per germline. The CDR3 spells CASRVLVEGNQPQHF. CDR3 sequence (DNA): TGTGCCAGCAGAGTCCTCGTGGAGGGCAATCAGCCCCAGCATTTT.

V usage is TRBV27 and J usage is TRBJ2-7, with TRBD1 identical over 7 bases. This CDR3 region has 16 residues. The ends lost 1 base at V and 5 bases at J; junction bases unmatched: 11. The germline V gene encodes CDR1 MNHEY and CDR2 SMNVEV (reference sequence). The CDR3 bases are TGTGCCAGCAGTTTATATCCACCCGACAGGGCCCACGAGCAGTACTTC. The encoded protein is CASSLYPPDRAHEQYF.

V gene TRBV7-2 combines with J gene TRBJ1-4; 9 bases agree with TRBD1. V lost 4 bases, J lost 6 bases, and 3 bases stayed unmatched. Germline-derived CDR1 and CDR2 are SGHTA and FQGNSA. The CDR3 loop spans 14 amino acids. In DNA form, the CDR3 reads TGTGCCAGCAGCTCGGGACAGGGTGATGAAAAACTGTTTTTT. It specifies CASSSGQGDEKLFF.

This chain connects TRBV30 to TRBJ2-1, with a weak D call TRBD1 (6 bases). This CDR3 spans 16 amino acids. V lost 5 bases to trimming and J lost 6 bases, with 23 bases between them. Germline CDR1 and CDR2: GTSNPN and SVGIG (reference sequence). CDR3 sequence reads: CAWQLGLDRTVNEQFF. The CDR3 DNA reads TGTGCCTGGCAGCTAGGTTTGGACAGAACCGTCAATGAGCAGTTCTTC.

In nucleotides, the CDR3 is TGTGCCAGCAGTGAGCAGGGGGCCGGTGAGCAGTTCTTC. Its protein is CASSEQGAGEQFF. This chain uses TRBV6-4 with TRBJ2-1; TRBD1 matches at 8 bases. V was clipped by 3 bases and J by 9 bases; unmatched bases: 4. Germline CDR1 reads MRHNA; CDR2 reads SNTAGT. This CDR3 is 13 amino acids long.

This sequence joins TRBV6-6 and TRBJ1-1, with a weak D call TRBD1 (6 bases). The germline gives CDR1 MNHNY, CDR2 SVGAGI (reference sequence). Trimming shortened V by 11 bases and J by 3 bases, and 10 bases separated the two germline ends. There are 11 residues in the CDR3. The DNA of the CDR3 is TGTGCCGCCTACAGGGACACTGAAGCTTTCTTT. Translation gives CAAYRDTEAFF.

The chain employs TRBV7-3 and TRBJ2-2; TRBD1 agrees at 9 bases. Germline trimming cut 5 bases from V and 5 bases from J; bases unmatched to any gene: 12. Germline lookup yields CDR1 SGHTA and CDR2 FQGTGA. The CDR3 is 17 residues long. Here the CDR3 reads CASSQSRDRVLTGELFF. In DNA form, the CDR3 reads TGTGCCAGCAGCCAATCCCGGGACAGGGTTTTAACCGGGGAGCTGTTTTTT.

This chain uses TRBV7-2 with TRBJ1-2; the D gene is possibly TRBD1 (6 bases). Trimming shortened V by 5 bases and J by 5 bases, and 15 bases separated the two germline ends. CDR1 SGHTA and CDR2 FQGNSA come from the germline V gene. This CDR3 has 14 residues. CDR3 region: CASSPQGQGYGYTF. The CDR3 region has the DNA TGTGCCAGCAGCCCTCAGGGGCAAGGGTATGGCTACACCTTC.

This clone was found once. V gene TRBV7-8 combines with J gene TRBJ1-1; 7 bases fit TRBD1. V shed 5 bases and J 2 bases; nucleotides not matched to a gene: 8. CDR3 length: 15 residues. Germline V gene sequence: CDR1 SGHVS, CDR2 FQNEAQ. CDR3 nucleotide sequence: TGTGCCAGCAGCCAGACAGGGCTGGTTAACACTGAAGCTTTCTTT. This gives the protein CASSQTGLVNTEAFF.

The chain links TRBV2 to TRBJ2-7; TRBD2 agrees at 8 bases. Germline values: CDR1 SNHLY, CDR2 FYNNEI. The CDR3 contains 12 residues. The V gene end was trimmed by 8 bases and the J gene end by 7 bases; junction bases not matched to a gene: 7. CDR3 region: CASGTRGREQYF. The CDR3 bases are TGTGCCAGCGGGACTAGGGGTAGGGAGCAGTACTTC.

The V gene is TRBV28, the J gene TRBJ1-1, with a tentative D call TRBD1 (5 bases). V shed 3 bases and J shed 4 bases, with 9 bases lying between them. Germline CDR1 MDHEN, CDR2 SYDVKM. This CDR3 spans 13 amino acids. CDR3 coding DNA: TGTGCCAGCAGTTTGGTCGGGGGCACTGAAGCTTTCTTT. Translated, it gives CASSLVGGTEAFF.

J is TRBJ2-7 and V is TRBV5-1, with TRBD2 as a possible D gene (5 bases). Trimming took 4 bases from V and 0 from J, leaving 14 bases between them. The CDR3 is made up of 15 amino acids. CDR1 is SGHRS and CDR2 is YFSETQ in the germline V gene. The CDR3 here is CASSARGRGSYEQYF. The CDR3 DNA reads TGCGCCAGCAGCGCCCGAGGGAGAGGCTCCTACGAGCAGTACTTC.

This clone has only one observation. The chain is built from TRBV5-1 and TRBJ2-7; 8 nucleotides match TRBD1. Losses at the gene ends were 4 bases for V and 3 bases for J; bases not matched to a gene: 6. The CDR3 has 14 residues. The germline CDR1 and CDR2 sequences are SGHRS and YFSETQ. The CDR3 region is CASSRQGMFYEQYF. Here the CDR3 DNA reads TGCGCCAGCAGCCGACAGGGGATGTTCTACGAGCAGTACTTC.